The 28 T cell receptor beta chains reported below all come from one sample, sequenced in a study of CD8 T cells in ankylosing spondylitis. Study-level findings and limits: One TCR beta motif, made up of under ten highly homologous variants, appeared characteristic of ankylosing spondylitis blood.

For these TCRs, the target antigens are not known. From the 5' RACE reads, TCRdb called clonotypes with MiXCR, one entry per CDR3 protein. The profile covers around 490,000 distinct CDR3 sequences, with about 5.4% appearing a single time and roughly 3.5% taken by the ten largest. Input material: blood, either unsorted or a sorted T cell fraction (not recorded which). All receptors derive from a male donor with ankylosing spondylitis.

On this clonotype itself: A clone one base away is much larger, so this may be a read error. The missing conserved phenylalanine or tryptophan at the end of this CDR3 makes a read error likely. This chain links TRBV2 with TRBJ1-4; the D is unclear. The germline V gene has CDR1 SNHLY and CDR2 FYNNEI. The CDR3 has 14 residues. Trimming took off 6 bases at V and 4 bases at J, with 12 bases between the two ends. The DNA for the CDR3 is TGTGCCAGCAGGGGAGGCCTGAGTAATGAAAAACTGTTTCTT. Protein product: CASRGGLSNEKLFL.

This clonotype was recorded many times. The rearrangement uses TRBV7-2 and TRBJ2-2; D is possibly TRBD1 or TRBD2 (5 bases each). Germline V gives CDR1 SGHTA, CDR2 FQGNSA. V lost 2 bases and J lost 4, with 11 bases in between. This CDR3 spans 15 amino acids. CDR3 protein: CASSLLGASTGELFF. DNA of the CDR3: TGTGCCAGCAGCTTACTCGGGGCTAGCACCGGGGAGCTGTTTTTT.

This clonotype turned up a few times. V usage is TRBV11-2 and J usage is TRBJ1-1, with a possible D match to TRBD1 (6 bases). The CDR3 consists of 16 residues. Trimming left V 5 bases short and J 4 bases short, with 20 bases between. Germline CDR1 SGHAT, CDR2 FQNNGV. CDR3 DNA: TGTGCCAGCAGCCACAAGACAGGTTCGGGGGGCACTGAAGCTTTCTTT. Protein: CASSHKTGSGGTEAFF.

In this sample, this clonotype turned up many times. The rearrangement joins TRBV7-9 to TRBJ1-4; D unclear. Between the trimmed V and J ends, which lost 2 bases and 5 bases, there was a span of 15 bases. The CDR3 is made up of 16 amino acids. Germline lookup yields CDR1 SEHNR and CDR2 FQNEAQ (reference sequence). The CDR3 loop is CASSLRVRLKNEKLFF. The CDR3 DNA reads TGTGCCAGCAGCTTAAGGGTACGACTCAAAAATGAAAAACTGTTTTTT.

This clonotype was detected many times. J is TRBJ2-1 and V is TRBV7-9; possibly TRBD1 for D (6 bases). Germline CDR1 reads SEHNR; CDR2 reads FQNEAQ (reference sequence). The CDR3 is 16 residues long. V shed 4 bases and J shed 2 bases, with 15 bases lying between them. The CDR3 sequence is CASSSTQGRTYNEQFF. Here the CDR3 DNA reads TGTGCCAGCAGCTCGACACAGGGACGAACCTACAATGAGCAGTTCTTC.

There are many counts of this clonotype. J is TRBJ1-2 and V is TRBV20-1; D is ambiguous. This CDR3 has 12 amino acids. Germline loops: CDR1 DFQATT, CDR2 SNEGSKA (reference sequence). Trimming removed 0 bases at V and 6 bases at J, with 8 bases between. CDR3 loop: CSARDNPNGYTF. Here the CDR3 DNA reads TGCAGTGCTAGAGATAATCCAAATGGCTACACCTTC.

This clonotype was observed at least ten times. J is TRBJ2-3 and V is TRBV5-1; D might be TRBD1 or TRBD2, each matching 6 bases. CDR1 SGHRS and CDR2 YFSETQ come from the germline V gene. With 4 bases removed from V and 4 bases from J, the gap between germline ends came to 19 bases. This CDR3 has 16 amino acids. In DNA form, the CDR3 reads TGCGCCAGCAGCCCACGTGGGAGGCCAGGGGCAGATACGCAGTATTTT. Residues: CASSPRGRPGADTQYF.

This clonotype was counted a few times. The genes are TRBV29-1 and TRBJ2-7; 8 positions agree with TRBD2. The V and J ends lost 0 bases and 2 bases, in that order; junction bases with no gene match: 12. CDR3 size: 17 residues. CDR1 is SQVTM and CDR2 is ANQGSEA in the germline V gene. The CDR3 sequence: CSVEDSGGRLTTYEQYF. CDR3 bases: TGCAGCGTTGAAGATTCGGGCGGGAGGCTAACTACCTACGAGCAGTACTTC.

The chain recombines TRBV2 with TRBJ2-3; D is possibly TRBD1 or TRBD2 (5 bases each). Trimming pared 10 bases from V and 4 bases from J, leaving 12 bases between. The CDR3 spans 12 residues. Germline V CDR1 and CDR2: SNHLY, FYNNEI. The CDR3 is CAIGDGADTQYF. CDR3 in DNA: TGTGCCATTGGGGACGGTGCAGATACGCAGTATTTT.

This clonotype was seen at least ten times. The rearrangement uses TRBV9 and TRBJ2-1, with TRBD1 identical over 7 bases. The CDR3 spans 12 residues. V shed 3 bases, J shed 9 bases, and the junction held 3 bases outside the gene matches. The germline V gene encodes CDR1 SGDLS and CDR2 YYNGEE. The CDR3 spells CASSATGREQFF. CDR3 DNA sequence: TGTGCCAGCAGCGCGACAGGGCGTGAGCAGTTCTTC.

This clonotype was counted ten times or more. The CDR3 DNA sequence: TGCGCCAGCGCGGGACACCCAAATTCCTACGAGCAGTACTTC. This encodes CASAGHPNSYEQYF. V usage is TRBV4-3 and J usage is TRBJ2-7; D assignment may be TRBD1 or TRBD2 (6 bases each). The CDR3 length is 14 residues. Germline CDR1 is LGHNA and CDR2 is YSLEER. Between the trimmed V and J ends, which lost 8 bases and 1 base, there was a span of 15 bases.

This clonotype was seen at least ten times. V usage is TRBV11-2 and J usage is TRBJ2-7; 11 nucleotides agree with TRBD2. V shed 5 bases and J 3 bases; nucleotides not matched to a gene: 18. This CDR3 is built from 19 residues. Germline values: CDR1 SGHAT, CDR2 FQNNGV. CDR3 sequence: CASSIRSGGSTSGSYEQYF. CDR3 nucleotides: TGTGCCAGCAGCATAAGATCCGGGGGGTCAACTAGCGGGAGCTACGAGCAGTACTTC.

This clonotype has at least ten counts. The V gene is TRBV20-1, the J gene TRBJ1-6; D is unclear. The germline V and J ends were trimmed by 3 bases and 3 bases, with 18 bases remaining between them. The CDR3 covers 17 residues. Germline values: CDR1 DFQATT, CDR2 SNEGSKA (reference sequence). In DNA form, the CDR3 reads TGCAGTGCTAGGGCCCAAAGAGAGCTCTTCTATAATTCACCCCTCCACTTT. Translation gives CSARAQRELFYNSPLHF.

V gene TRBV29-1 combines with J gene TRBJ1-2; D perhaps matches TRBD1 (5 bases). Between the trimmed V and J ends, which lost 4 bases and 7 bases, there was a span of 7 bases. Germline V CDR1 and CDR2: SQVTM, ANQGSEA. This CDR3 is 10 amino acids long. The CDR3 DNA reads as TGCAGCGTTGGACAGTCTGGCTACACCTTC. As protein: CSVGQSGYTF. Filled out from reference TRBV29-1 and TRBJ1-2, the complete variable domain reads SAVISQKPSRDICQRGTSLTIQCQVDSQVTMMFWYRQQPGQSLTLIATANQGSEATYESGFVIDKFPISRPNLTFSTLTVSNMSPEDSSIYLCSVGQSGYTFGSGTRLTVV.

This clonotype was observed many times. This chain uses TRBV5-1 with TRBJ2-2, with TRBD1 matching 8 bases. The CDR3 has 15 amino acids. Germline V gene data show CDR1 as SGHRS and CDR2 as YFSETQ. The J segment lost 7 bases and the V segment lost 0 bases, leaving 5 bases of the junction unmatched. CDR3 nucleotides: TGCGCCAGCAGCTTGGCCCAGGGGGCGATCGGGGAGCTGTTTTTT. Translated, it gives CASSLAQGAIGELFF. Full variable domain (remainder filled in from reference TRBV5-1 and TRBJ2-2): KAGVTQTPRYLIKTRGQQVTLSCSPISGHRSVSWYQQTPGQGLQFLFEYFSETQRNKGNFPGRFSGRQFSNSRSEMNVSTLELGDSALYLCASSLAQGAIGELFFGEGSRLTVL.

This clonotype has ten or more counts. V and J are TRBV29-1 and TRBJ2-5; D possibly matches TRBD1 or TRBD2 (6 bases each). The germline gives CDR1 SQVTM, CDR2 ANQGSEA. The V end was cut by 6 bases, the J end by 1 base, with 18 bases between. The CDR3 covers 15 residues. The CDR3 spells CSVETPGAPQETQYF. The CDR3 DNA reads as TGCAGCGTAGAGACCCCGGGGGCCCCCCAAGAGACCCAGTACTTC.

The sample holds a few counts of this clonotype. The chain carries TRBV6-5 and TRBJ2-3, with TRBD2 matching over 8 bases. Germline CDR1 MNHEY, CDR2 SVGAGI. With V trimmed by 6 bases and J by 3 bases, 14 bases remained unmatched. The CDR3 totals 17 residues. The CDR3 here is CASSSSTNGGATDTQYF. As DNA, the CDR3 is TGTGCCAGCAGCTCCTCGACTAACGGGGGGGCAACAGATACGCAGTATTTT.

This clonotype was detected ten times or more. The chain recombines TRBV15 with TRBJ2-7, with 10 bases lining up with TRBD2. The CDR3 covers 16 residues. The germline CDR1 and CDR2 sequences are LNHNV and YYDKDF (reference sequence). The junction had 6 bases not matched to a gene; V was cut back by 1 base and J by 3 bases. Here the CDR3 reads CATSRGSSGSSYEQYF. The DNA of the CDR3 is TGTGCCACCAGCAGAGGTTCTAGCGGGAGTAGCTACGAGCAGTACTTC.

Many counts were recorded for this clonotype. V and J are TRBV5-1 and TRBJ1-1; perhaps TRBD1 as D (5 bases). The CDR3 consists of 17 residues. Germline V gene lookup returns CDR1 SGHRS and CDR2 YFSETQ. Trimming removed 4 bases at V and 0 bases at J, with 19 bases between. For the CDR3, the DNA is TGCGCCAGCAGCCGGGGACCTGGCGGGCTCGTGAACACTGAAGCTTTCTTT. It yields the protein CASSRGPGGLVNTEAFF.

V usage is TRBV4-1 and J usage is TRBJ2-1; 7 nucleotides match TRBD1. Germline V lookup: CDR1 MGHRA, CDR2 YSYEKL. V gave up 3 bases and J gave up 7 bases; unmatched junction bases: 6. The CDR3 is 14 amino acids. Written as DNA, the CDR3 is TGCGCCAGCAGCCAGAACACAGGGGAGAATGAGCAGTTCTTC. Translating it yields CASSQNTGENEQFF.

This clonotype came up many times. The J gene is TRBJ1-5, the V gene TRBV28; D unresolved. This CDR3 contains 15 residues. V was cut by 3 bases and J by 4 bases, with 13 bases left in between. In germline, CDR1 is MDHEN, CDR2 SYDVKM. In DNA form, the CDR3 reads TGTGCCAGCAGTTTGATGTCAGTTGGGAATCAGCCCCAGCATTTT. It is translated as CASSLMSVGNQPQHF.

The chain carries TRBV20-1 and TRBJ2-7, with 7 bases that match TRBD2. This CDR3 is built from 15 residues. Trimming removed 2 bases from V and 3 bases from J; junction bases left unmatched: 10. CDR1 DFQATT and CDR2 SNEGSKA come from the germline V gene (reference sequence). Written as DNA, the CDR3 is TGCAGTGCTAGAATCGGGGGGTCCCCTCTCTACGAGCAGTACTTC. Its protein is CSARIGGSPLYEQYF.

This clonotype was seen repeatedly, ten times or more. The chain has TRBV20-1 and TRBJ1-1; D gene uncertain. Trimming cost V 1 base and J 5 bases, with 17 bases left between them. CDR3 size: 15 residues. Germline CDR1 is DFQATT and CDR2 is SNEGSKA (reference sequence). CDR3 coding DNA: TGCAGTGCTAGAGGGGCACCCGAAATGGTAACTGAAGCTTTCTTT. It yields the protein CSARGAPEMVTEAFF.

This clonotype was observed at least ten times. This rearrangement joins TRBV20-1 to TRBJ2-1, with D unresolved. CDR1 DFQATT and CDR2 SNEGSKA come from the germline V gene (reference sequence). The CDR3 loop spans 14 amino acids. Between the trimmed V and J ends, which lost 5 bases and 9 bases, there was a span of 20 bases. The CDR3 region has the DNA TGCAGTGCTCTCTTGTCGGGCGATATCGGTGAGCAGTTCTTC. Translating gives CSALLSGDIGEQFF.

This clonotype was recorded at least ten times. The chain employs TRBV28 and TRBJ2-1; D is unclear. In germline, CDR1 is MDHEN, CDR2 SYDVKM. The V gene lost 5 bases and the J gene lost 0 bases, with 14 bases spanning the gap. CDR3 size: 16 residues. The chain's CDR3 is CASSTATESSYNEQFF. DNA of the CDR3: TGTGCCAGCAGTACCGCTACTGAGAGCTCCTACAATGAGCAGTTCTTC.

This clonotype appeared many times. The chain combines TRBV28 with TRBJ1-1; 7 nucleotides agree with TRBD1. Looked up from germline, CDR1 is MDHEN and CDR2 is SYDVKM. V lost 6 bases to trimming and J lost 6 bases; unmatched junction nucleotides: 10. CDR3 size: 14 residues. CDR3 residues: CASSKRQGVAEAFF. The CDR3 nucleotides are TGTGCCAGCAGCAAAAGACAGGGTGTCGCTGAAGCTTTCTTT.

This clonotype was detected only a few times. The rearrangement links TRBV3-1 to TRBJ2-5; D possibly matches TRBD1 or TRBD2 (5 bases each). With 6 bases removed from V and 5 bases from J, the gap between germline ends came to 13 bases. The CDR3 sequence is 13 residues long. Germline V gene sequence: CDR1 LGHDT, CDR2 YNNKEL (reference sequence). DNA of the CDR3: TGTGCCAGCAGAGTTCGGGGCCGGGAGACCCAGTACTTC. Its translation is CASRVRGRETQYF.

This clonotype has at least ten counts. This chain connects TRBV7-2 to TRBJ2-3; 9 bases map to TRBD1. The CDR3 runs to 14 residues. Trimming cost V 3 bases and J 6 bases; bases outside gene matches: 4. Germline CDR1 SGHTA, CDR2 FQGNSA. CDR3 nucleotide sequence: TGTGCCAGCAGCTTTGGGACAGGGAGGGATACGCAGTATTTT. Its translation: CASSFGTGRDTQYF.